This is a list of T cell receptor beta chains from one sample in a study of OX40 agonist ivuxolimab in advanced cancers. Profiled with immunoSEQ multiplex PCR; TCRdb holds only in-frame clones, not every one. The sample shows about 51,000 clones, roughly 80% of them seen only once. The input for sequencing was CD4+ or CD8+ T cells sorted from blood, taken in a trial of the OX40 agonist ivuxolimab. The origin of the receptors is an adult with an advanced solid tumor such as melanoma, head and neck, liver or kidney cancer. CDR3s include the opening cysteine and the closing phenylalanine or tryptophan. A D gene is named only where the DNA matches it firmly. Only part of the rows carry a size: once, few, many, or a class if the clone is expanded.

clone_size	j_call	d_call	v_call	cdr3_nt	cdr3_aa
-	TRBJ2-5	-	TRBV5-1	TGCGCCAGCAGCTTGTTTCCAGGGAACCAAGAGACCCAGTACTTC	CASSLFPGNQETQYF
-	TRBJ2-7	TRBD2	TRBV10-3	TGTGCCATCAGTGAGTCGACTCTAGGACTAGCGCTTACGGAATCCTACGAGCAGTACTTC	CAISESTLGLALTESYEQYF
-	TRBJ1-2	-	TRBV7-3	TGTGCCAGCAGCTTCGCCGCAGGGAACTATGGCTACACCTTC	CASSFAAGNYGYTF
-	TRBJ2-5	-	TRBV28	TGTGCCAGCAGTTTGCGGGTTCAGGAGACCCAGTACTTC	CASSLRVQETQYF
many	TRBJ2-7	TRBD2	TRBV19	TGTGCCAGTAGTCCCACCTCGCCGGGGGCTCGACTAGCGGTCCCTCGAAAACCCTACGAGCAGTACTTC	CASSPTSPGARLAVPRKPYEQYF
-	TRBJ2-7	-	TRBV2	TGTGCCAGCAGTGAAGAGCAACTGGCGAGGGAGCAGTACTTC	CASSEEQLAREQYF
-	TRBJ2-1	TRBD2	TRBV5-1	TGCGCCAGCAGCCCCGGGACTATAGGCAATGAGCAGTTCTTC	CASSPGTIGNEQFF
-	TRBJ2-1	-	TRBV10-2	TGCGCCAGCAGTGAGTTGGGGGACTCCTACAATGAGCAGTTCTTC	CASSELGDSYNEQFF
few	TRBJ1-6	-	TRBV19	TGTGCCAGTAGTATTGGGTTGCAGTCGGATTCACCCCTCCACTTT	CASSIGLQSDSPLHF
-	TRBJ1-2	-	TRBV28	TGTGCCAGCAGTTTGTTGAGCTATGGCTACACCTTC	CASSLLSYGYTF
-	TRBJ1-3	TRBD1	TRBV7-3	TGTGCCAGCAGCTTAAGGGACAGGGAGGGAAACACCATATATTTT	CASSLRDREGNTIYF
-	TRBJ2-5	-	TRBV20-1	TGCAGAGCGAAAGAGACCCAGTACTTC	CRAKETQYF
-	TRBJ2-7	TRBD2	TRBV5-6	TGTGCCAGCAGCTTGGCTCAGCGAGCGGGATTCCACGAGCAGTACTTC	CASSLAQRAGFHEQYF
-	TRBJ2-1	-	TRBV7-8	TGTGCCAGCAGCCGCCGTTTCAATGAGCAGTTCTTC	CASSRRFNEQFF
-	TRBJ2-1	TRBD1	TRBV2	TGTGCCAGCAGTGGACAGGGGTTCAATGAGCAGTTCTTC	CASSGQGFNEQFF
-	TRBJ2-1	TRBD1	TRBV29-1	TGCAGCGCTATAAGGACAGGGTCTGAGCAGTTCTTC	CSAIRTGSEQFF
-	TRBJ2-1	TRBD2	TRBV10-3	TGTGCCATCAGTGACGGCGGGAGTAGGGACAATGAGCAGTTCTTC	CAISDGGSRDNEQFF
-	TRBJ2-1	-	TRBV5-1	TGCGCCAGCAGCTTTCGTATGGGGGCTTCTTACAATGAGCAGTTCTTC	CASSFRMGASYNEQFF
-	TRBJ2-1	TRBD2	TRBV28	TGTGCCAGCAGTTTACTGGGGACTATGAGTCATGAGCAGTTCTTC	CASSLLGTMSHEQFF
-	TRBJ2-7	-	TRBV12-2	TGTGCAAGTCGCTTAGCGGGGGACAGGAGATTCTACGAGCAGTACTTC	CASRLAGDRRFYEQYF
few	TRBJ1-6	-	TRBV5-4	TGTGCCAGCAGCTTGGCCAGGGGCGAGAATTCACCCCTCCACTTT	CASSLARGENSPLHF
-	TRBJ1-6	-	TRBV27	TGTGCCAGCAAGTCGAGGGATAATTCACCCCTCCACTTT	CASKSRDNSPLHF
-	TRBJ1-1	TRBD1	TRBV5-1	TGCGCCAGCAGCTTAGGGGACAGCGAAATGAACACTGAAGCTTTCTTT	CASSLGDSEMNTEAFF
-	TRBJ1-1	-	TRBV7-8	TGTGCCAGCAGCGCGCAATTGAACACTGAAGCTTTCTTT	CASSAQLNTEAFF
few	TRBJ2-1	TRBD2	TRBV7-9	TGTGCCAGCAGAGTTCCGGGACTAGATAAGTTCTTC	CASRVPGLDKFF
-	TRBJ2-3	TRBD1	TRBV7-9	TGTGCCAGCAGCCCACAGGGGGATACGCAGTATTTT	CASSPQGDTQYF
-	TRBJ2-3	TRBD2	TRBV4-2	TGTGCCAGCAGCCAAGATAGGACTAGCAGCGGTACGCAGTATTTT	CASSQDRTSSGTQYF
-	TRBJ2-1	-	TRBV5-4	TGTGCCAGCAGCTTGTCCTTCGTAACGGTCAGCTCCTACAATGAGCAGTTCTTC	CASSLSFVTVSSYNEQFF
-	TRBJ1-2	TRBD1	TRBV19	TGTGCCAGTAGTATAGCCAGGGACAGGCGGCGTCCCCTATACACCTTC	CASSIARDRRRPLYTF
-	TRBJ1-1	-	TRBV28	TGTGCCAGCAGTTTATGGGGGGGCCAGAACACTGAAGCTTTCTTT	CASSLWGGQNTEAFF
-	TRBJ2-3	-	TRBV15	TGTGCCACCAGCAGAGATCTTATGGCGCGGCAGGGCTCAGATACGCAGTATTTT	CATSRDLMARQGSDTQYF
-	TRBJ1-1	TRBD1	TRBV2	TGTGCCAGCAGGAAGGGGGCAGCCCTTGAAGCTTTCTTT	CASRKGAALEAFF
-	TRBJ2-1	TRBD1	TRBV7-3	TGTGCCAGCAGCTTAGGGGCCGGGACAGGAATGTTCTTC	CASSLGAGTGMFF
-	TRBJ2-5	TRBD2	TRBV18	TGTGCCAGCTCATCAACGACACCGGGAGGGCAAGAGACCCAGTACTTC	CASSSTTPGGQETQYF
-	TRBJ2-2	TRBD1	TRBV27	TGTGCCAGCTCTCACCGCCTGACAGGGTCGAACACCGGGGAGCTGTTTTTT	CASSHRLTGSNTGELFF
-	TRBJ2-2	-	TRBV6-1	TGTGCCAGCAGTGTCCGACGTACGAACACCGGGGAGCTGTTTTTT	CASSVRRTNTGELFF
-	TRBJ1-2	TRBD1	TRBV19	TGTGCCAGTAGTGCCTGGACAGGGGGCGCCTATGGCTACACCTTC	CASSAWTGGAYGYTF
once	TRBJ1-2	TRBD1	TRBV19	TGTGCCAGTGGCGACAGGGCCCTCTATGGCTACACCTTC	CASGDRALYGYTF
-	TRBJ2-7	-	TRBV12-5	TGTGCTAGTGGTTTGGAGACAGCGACTCTCGTCTACGAGCAGTACTTC	CASGLETATLVYEQYF
once	TRBJ2-1	TRBD2	TRBV14	TGTGCCAGCAGCAGATCCGGGACTAGCGGGAGTACTAAGCAGTTCTTC	CASSRSGTSGSTKQFF
few	TRBJ1-5	-	TRBV28	TGTGCCAGCAGTTTATCGCTATCAGGCAATCAGCCCCAGCATTTT	CASSLSLSGNQPQHF